This T cell receptor beta chain was observed in a study of cytomegalovirus exposure and HLA in healthy donors (dated by TCRdb to about 2017). General notes on the study: An earlier analysis of under 600 of the donors reported about 250 Gb of sequence data and around 110 million unique TCR beta sequences from about 200 million T cells. About 310 gigabases of sequencing data and some 85 million unique TCR sequences were included in an early release covering 500 to 750 HLA-typed donors. Of the 398 genotyped donors, over 70% fell in the genetic ancestry cluster associated with self-reported Caucasian donors. The aim of the study was to test whether cataloging public T cell receptors could identify signatures of past pathogen exposure. Using immunosequencing, the study profiled T cell repertoires from 500 to 800 subjects and related those repertoires to cytomegalovirus serostatus. In addition to the first cohort of roughly 700 subjects, a separate validation cohort of approximately 120 different subjects was used. The study combined high-throughput TCR immunosequencing, statistical association of individual TCRs with disease status, and machine learning to predict cytomegalovirus infection status. To study patterns of TCR occurrence, a later analysis re-analyzed previously published TCR beta repertoires from around 670 donors and added high-resolution HLA genotyping. The later analysis used no new phenotypic data to find candidate immune exposures, relying instead on TCR beta sequences and their occurrence across donors. An earlier analysis of approximately 580 of the donors used high-throughput TCR beta sequencing to judge whether each TCR beta V gene segment behaved as functional or pseudogenic. Donor age, sex, ethnicity and CMV serostatus were compiled together with the repertoire data. Genome-wide SNP genotypes for about 55% of the 666 donors were used in a later genetic analysis, which treated that subset as a discovery cohort. All discovery cohort repertoires had been generated on a single sequencing platform. Both class I and class II loci were covered by HLA typing, at four-digit resolution. Typing coverage differed by locus: A, B, C, DRB1 and DQB1 were typed in about 620-630 donors, DQA1 in 522, DPA1 in roughly 590, and DPB1 in 450 to 490. About five DR-DQ haplotypes were handled as single units for association and clustering, since linkage in the cohort was strong. Among roughly 400 genotyped donors of the cohort, an average of approximately 200,000 unique TCR beta nucleotide sequences was sequenced per donor, of which about 19% were non-productive.

Receptors were amplified or captured by the immunoSEQ multiplex PCR assay. The multiplex PCR relied on a mix of 60 forward primers for TCR Vbeta segments and 13 reverse primers for TCR Jbeta segments. Amplification of the CDR3 region of rearranged TCR beta genes was performed with a multiplex PCR assay on genomic DNA. Amplified TCR beta libraries were sequenced as 87-base-pair reads on the Illumina HiSeq System. Under the source paper's analysis protocol: Across the roughly 670 repertoires, a later analysis counted tens of millions of unique TCR beta chains, approximately 12 million of which were shared by at least two donors. Raw reads were error-corrected and collapsed into unique sequences with a nearest-neighbor algorithm that merged closely related sequences to remove PCR and sequencing errors. To assign V, D and J gene segments, CDR3 sequences were aligned to IMGT reference sequences. For a sequence to be retained, a match of at least six nucleotides was required to both a V gene segment and a J gene segment. A rearrangement was called productive if the CDR3 had no stop codons and remained in frame with V and J, and every other rearrangement was called non-productive. CDR3 was defined by IMGT convention, running from the second conserved V-encoded cysteine to the conserved J-encoded phenylalanine. Sequences without an unambiguous match to a single V gene segment were excluded from the earlier analysis of over 500 of the donors. An earlier analysis of almost 600 of the donors classified V segments as functional when productive rearrangements were above 56.7% and as segregating when the standard deviation between donors was above 5%. A statistical classification framework was built to diagnose cytomegalovirus status from the catalog of TCR beta chain sequences. A later analysis assigned V and J genes by comparing TCR nucleotide sequences with IMGT/GENE-DB human TR gene sequences. In a later analysis, CDR3 sequences and most-parsimonious VDJ recombination scenarios were assigned using the TCRdist pipeline. In a later analysis, every TCR beta chain was defined by the combination of its CDR3 amino acid sequence and its V-gene family, and reads without a unique V-gene family were dropped. In a later analysis, 450 to 600 highly shared, low-generation-probability nucleotide sequences were removed to address suspected cross-contamination and a sequencing artifact. A later analysis calculated a clonal expansion index for each public chain from normalized within-repertoire ranks of inferred template counts. Generation probabilities in a later analysis came from a VDJ recombination model fitted to out-of-frame rearrangements, and those results were checked against IGoR. In a later analysis, hypergeometric tests were used to score TCR-TCR, TCR-HLA and TCR-CMV co-occurrence, with a repertoire-size bias correction applied to TCR pairs. In a later analysis, false discovery rates were estimated by permuting HLA or CMV assignments 20 times. In a later analysis, co-occurring TCRs were grouped using DBSCAN, and TCRdist sequence similarity was added for clustering within HLA-allele-positive subsets. Repertoires with fewer than 30,000 or more than 120,000 public chains were left out of co-occurrence clustering, as were about 5 repertoires with anomalous nucleotide sharing. Imported from immuneACCESS, the table was reduced by TCRdb to in-frame sequences with V and J called. These copies leave out some clones; in studies compared against another copy, an unresolved V gene accounts for under half, and the cause of the remainder is not known. The V and J calls and clone size are taken from that table; D and trimming were inferred from the DNA. The sample yields under 95,000 clones; 7.6% were counted once. 2% to 2.5% of the sample lies in the top ten.

This clone has only a few counts. Its antigen target is currently unknown. Per-base quality was not reported, and no clone a single base away is much larger than it. The cohort comprised 710 or so healthy bone marrow donors. All cohort members were sampled while nominally healthy, although unrecorded immune exposures were likely present. The donor tested CMV seronegative and was one of the 352 seronegative cohort members. Every donor gave a peripheral blood sample, and the peripheral blood mononuclear cells from that sample were used for TCR beta sequencing. Genomic DNA extraction from the blood cell samples was performed with the Qiagen DNeasy Blood Extraction Kit. The research as a whole found: Only TCR beta chains were sequenced in this cohort, and the absence of alpha or paired-chain data limited detectable features. A later analysis associated 15,000 to 20,000 TCR beta sequences with specific HLA alleles at a false discovery rate of 0.05. Broadly in line with IMGT annotations, most TCR beta V segments showed up in productive rearrangements about 90% or about 30% of the time in an earlier analysis of several hundred of the donors. The classifier was reported to diagnose cytomegalovirus status with high specificity and sensitivity in both the original and validation cohorts. In a later analysis, HLA-associated TCR beta chains showed more clonal expansion and lower generation probabilities than non-associated chains that were equally common. In a later analysis, TCR association rates were found to vary across HLA loci, with the most associated TCRs seen for DRB1 alleles and the fewest for HLA-C alleles. In a later analysis, most CMV-associated TCR beta chains were found to appear HLA-restricted, with HLA associations seemingly driven largely by CMV exposure. Assigning TCR associations to individual alleles was difficult when HLA alleles, especially DR and DQ, strongly co-occurred. A further reported finding was that TCR beta sequences accurately predicted the HLA-A and HLA-B alleles for most subjects in the first cohort. Correlated functional status among segregating V segments might reflect linkage disequilibrium, but an unknown experimental factor could not be ruled out. It was suggested by the authors that the approach could potentially be generalized to other disease states and immunological phenotypes. The presence/absence analyses assumed that sequencing depth was roughly uniform across donors, and that assumption may not be true. CMV serostatus was the only immune exposure information available for the cohort. Compared with the roughly 720-donor mean, donors in an Asian-associated ancestry cluster had fewer N-insertions in productive TCRs, according to a later genetic analysis. Because HLA typing was unavailable for some donors at each locus, only the typed subset was used in association tests. The earlier analysis of some 560 of the donors excluded 15 to 20 rarely observed V segments, including chromosome 9 orphons, because counts were too low. While some public TCRs were present in many individuals, most TCR sequences turned up only very rarely across donors. Because the 87-base-pair reads could not distinguish some IMGT-functional V segments, including TRBV6-2 and TRBV6-3, those segments were excluded. In a later genetic analysis, a missense DCLRE1C variant was associated with V-gene and J-gene trimming of TCR beta chains, and the association was replicated in an independent cohort. A cluster of highly shared sequence variants was judged likely to be a technical artifact of the sequencing pipeline. A few of the identified cytomegalovirus-associated TCR beta chains were confirmed in vitro to be specific for cytomegalovirus antigens. In a later analysis, several top co-occurrence clusters were reported to appear linked to parvovirus B19, influenza, CMV and Epstein-Barr virus. The study gave a list of more than 150 TCR beta chains associated with cytomegalovirus.

From the cysteine up to the phenylalanine, the CDR3 has a length of 14 residues. The DNA shown is the 42-base CDR3, in frame from base 1. The germline ends are 9 bases apart after V is trimmed by 3 bases and J by 2 bases. Reading the germline V gene gives CDR1 SGHTA and CDR2 FQGNSA. The chain is encoded by TRBV7-2 joined to TRBJ2-3; TRBD1 is perhaps the D gene, given 5 matching bases. Sequenced material: PBMCs. The sequence derives from a man aged 50 to 60 in good health and CMV-seronegative. Here the CDR3 is given as CASSFDSPTDTQYF. Read as DNA, the sequence is TGTGCCAGCAGCTTTGACAGCCCCACAGATACGCAGTATTTT.